The 19 T cell receptor beta chains in this list originate from one sample, sequenced in a study of T cells after yellow fever vaccination. One entry per CDR3 protein results from TCRdb running MiXCR on the 5' RACE reads. This table has 510,000 or so distinct CDR3 sequences, under 25% appearing once. The specimen was PBMCs, collected 15 days after the yellow fever booster vaccination. All receptors come from a man between 25 and 39 years old who received the YFV17D yellow fever vaccine.

The sample holds one count of this clonotype. The chain uses TRBV7-2 and TRBJ2-4, with a weak D call TRBD1 (6 bases). From germline, CDR1 is SGHTA and CDR2 FQGNSA. CDR3 length equals 14 residues. The germline V and J ends were trimmed by 1 base and 8 bases, with 12 bases remaining between them. The CDR3 is CASSLGTRGYIQYF. The CDR3 DNA reads as TGTGCCAGCAGCTTAGGAACAAGGGGGTACATTCAGTACTTC.

The chain's CDR3 is CASSLVFAGGEQYF. CDR3 coding DNA: TGTGCCAGCAGCTTAGTTTTCGCGGGAGGTGAGCAGTACTTC. J is TRBJ2-7 and V is TRBV7-2; 8 bases line up with TRBD2. CDR1 is SGHTA, CDR2 FQGNSA, per germline. Germline trimming cut 1 base from V and 7 bases from J; bases unmatched to any gene: 6. The CDR3 totals 14 residues.

The rearrangement joins TRBV20-1 to TRBJ2-1, with 13 bases that match TRBD2. The ends lost 5 bases at V and 10 bases at J; junction bases unmatched: 17. CDR1 and CDR2 (germline): DFQATT, SNEGSKA (reference sequence). This CDR3 has 17 residues. The CDR3 sequence: CSALPRRTSGSTGEQFF. The CDR3 DNA sequence: TGCAGTGCTCTCCCCCGCAGGACTAGCGGGAGTACGGGGGAGCAGTTCTTC.

This chain uses TRBV21-1 with TRBJ2-3; the table calls TRBD2, which could not be checked here. TRBV21-1 is assigned pseudogene status. The CDR3 has 13 residues. CDR3 bases: TGTGCCAGCCTAGCGGGAAATCTAGATACGCAGTATTTT. It is translated as CASLAGNLDTQYF.

The gene calls are TRBV19 and TRBJ2-1; D might be TRBD1 (5 bases). V was pared by 6 bases and J by 0 bases, with 12 bases between. The CDR3 spans 15 residues. Per the germline V gene, CDR1 is LNHDA and CDR2 is SQIVND (reference sequence). The CDR3 is CASRDILSSYNEQFF. CDR3 in DNA: TGTGCCAGTAGGGACATTTTAAGCTCCTACAATGAGCAGTTCTTC.

This clonotype has just a few counts. The chain carries TRBV7-9 and TRBJ2-3; 8 nucleotides align to TRBD2. The V gene end was trimmed by 10 bases and the J gene end by 5 bases; junction bases not matched to a gene: 11. Per germline, CDR1 SEHNR and CDR2 FQNEAQ (reference sequence). The CDR3 is 14 amino acids. CDR3 bases: TGTGCCATACCCGCGGGAGGCCCTCGAGATACGCAGTATTTT. It codes for CAIPAGGPRDTQYF.

The chain uses TRBV6-5 and TRBJ2-7; D not resolved. Trimming stripped 0 bases from V and 1 base from J, with 10 bases between. CDR3 length: 15 amino acids. Germline lookup yields CDR1 MNHEY and CDR2 SVGAGI. CDR3 region: CASSYSGSRSYEQYF. The CDR3 DNA reads as TGTGCCAGCAGTTACTCAGGGTCAAGGTCCTACGAGCAGTACTTC.

In its sample, this clonotype was seen many times. This sequence joins TRBV7-3 and TRBJ1-1; D is uncertain. The germline gives CDR1 SGHTA, CDR2 FQGTGA. The V and J ends lost 2 bases and 2 bases respectively, with 6 bases between them. CDR3 size: 13 residues. The CDR3 loop is CASSLYPNTEAFF. Written as DNA, the CDR3 is TGTGCCAGCAGCTTATACCCTAACACTGAAGCTTTCTTT.

In this sample, this clonotype turned up many times. V usage is TRBV11-2 and J usage is TRBJ2-1; 12 bases are shared with TRBD2. The germline gives CDR1 SGHAT, CDR2 FQNNGV. Trimming took 4 bases from V and 5 from J; bases not matched to a gene: 12. The length of the CDR3 is 18 residues. CDR3 residues: CASSSKLVGLAGNNEQFF. The CDR3 bases are TGTGCCAGCAGCTCCAAATTAGTCGGACTAGCGGGAAACAATGAGCAGTTCTTC. The full variable domain, rest sourced from reference TRBV11-2 and TRBJ2-1, is EAGVAQSPRYKIIEKRQSVAFWCNPISGHATLYWYQQILGQGPKLLIQFQNNGVVDDSQLPKDRFSAERLKGVDSTLKIQPAKLEDSAVYLCASSSKLVGLAGNNEQFFGPGTRLTVL.

The chain combines TRBV10-2 with TRBJ2-1; D is unclear. This CDR3 has 18 amino acids. Trimming removed 2 bases at V and 2 bases at J, with 19 bases between. The germline V gene encodes CDR1 WSHSY and CDR2 SAAADI. Written as DNA, the CDR3 is TGCGCCAGCAGTGAGGTTGGGGTTATAGGGAACCCCTACAATGAGCAGTTCTTC. It encodes CASSEVGVIGNPYNEQFF.

This clonotype was counted only a few times. This chain uses TRBV4-2 with TRBJ2-3; D gene uncertain. The V end was cut by 2 bases, the J end by 4 bases, with 10 bases between. The CDR3 is 14 amino acids. Germline V gene lookup returns CDR1 LGHNA and CDR2 YNFKEQ. CDR3 sequence: CASSQRDRPDTQYF. CDR3 nucleotide sequence: TGTGCCAGCAGCCAACGAGACCGGCCAGATACGCAGTATTTT.

The gene calls are TRBV7-2 and TRBJ1-1; D might be TRBD1 (5 bases). Germline V lookup: CDR1 SGHTA, CDR2 FQGNSA. V shed 0 bases and J shed 4 bases, with 12 bases lying between them. The CDR3 has 15 residues. The CDR3 DNA follows: TGTGCCAGCAGCTTAGCTTGGCAGGGAAGCACTGAAGCTTTCTTT. Encoded protein: CASSLAWQGSTEAFF.

V usage is TRBV6-1 and J usage is TRBJ2-5; 11 positions agree with TRBD2. Trimming at V came to 7 bases and at J to 1 base, leaving 8 bases not matched to a gene. Germline lookup yields CDR1 MNHNS and CDR2 SASEGT. This CDR3 is built from 16 residues. CDR3 sequence reads: CASTNTGLAGQETQYF. As DNA, the CDR3 is TGTGCCAGCACCAACACAGGACTAGCGGGCCAAGAGACCCAGTACTTC.

This clonotype was seen more than once but under ten times. This chain joins TRBV3-1 and TRBJ2-1; D unresolved. The CDR3 consists of 13 residues. Per germline, CDR1 LGHDT and CDR2 YNNKEL (reference sequence). With 3 bases removed from V and 3 bases from J, the gap between germline ends came to 6 bases. The CDR3 DNA follows: TGTGCCAGCAGCCACGGAGTCTACAATGAGCAGTTCTTC. Amino acids: CASSHGVYNEQFF.

The gene calls are TRBV5-6 and TRBJ2-3, with 8 bases that match TRBD1. V lost 4 bases and J lost 3; bases outside the gene matches: 7. CDR3 length: 15 residues. The V gene's germline CDR1 is SGHDT and CDR2 YYEEEE. This CDR3 is CASSLRTGWTDTQYF. The CDR3 DNA reads TGTGCCAGCAGCCTGAGGACAGGGTGGACAGATACGCAGTATTTT. The variable domain in full, with the rest retrieved from reference TRBV5-6 and TRBJ2-3, is DAGVTQSPTHLIKTRGQQVTLRCSPKSGHDTVSWYQQALGQGPQFIFQYYEEEERQRGNFPDRFSGHQFPNYSSELNVNALLLGDSALYLCASSLRTGWTDTQYFGPGTRLTVL.

This clonotype was counted once. The V and J genes are TRBV5-6 and TRBJ2-7; TRBD1 aligns across 7 bases. Germline CDR1 and CDR2: SGHDT and YYEEEE. J lost 4 bases, V lost 0 bases, and 7 bases had no gene match. The CDR3 is made up of 15 amino acids. CDR3 DNA: TGTGCCAGCAGCTTGGCCGGGACAGAGGAGTACGAGCAGTACTTC. The encoded protein is CASSLAGTEEYEQYF.

CDR3 nucleotides: TGTGCCAGCAGTTCCTTCACGGTGTCTAGCGGGAGTCTCCACAATGAGCAGTTCTTC. It is translated as CASSSFTVSSGSLHNEQFF. This sequence joins TRBV28 and TRBJ2-1; 10 positions match TRBD2. The CDR3 is 19 residues long. The ends lost 4 bases at V and 5 bases at J; junction bases unmatched: 17. The V gene's germline CDR1 is MDHEN and CDR2 SYDVKM. Full variable domain (remainder filled in from reference TRBV28 and TRBJ2-1): DVKVTQSSRYLVKRTGEKVFLECVQDMDHENMFWYRQDPGLGLRLIYFSYDVKMKEKGDIPEGYSVSREKKERFSLILESASTNQTSMYLCASSSFTVSSGSLHNEQFFGPGTRLTVL.

This clonotype showed up just a few times. This chain links TRBV20-1 with TRBJ2-1, with a weak D call TRBD2 (6 bases). The CDR3 totals 11 residues. V lost 5 bases and J 9 bases, leaving 11 bases between the germline ends. The V gene's germline CDR1 is DFQATT and CDR2 SNEGSKA (reference sequence). CDR3 region: CSADFGGEQFF. Here the CDR3 DNA reads TGCAGTGCTGATTTCGGGGGTGAGCAGTTCTTC.

This chain connects TRBV2 to TRBJ2-2; possible D gene TRBD1, 6 bases. Trimming cost V 1 base and J 7 bases, with 16 bases left between them. Looked up from germline, CDR1 is SNHLY and CDR2 is FYNNEI. CDR3 length: 16 residues. CDR3 sequence: CASSEGMYRADGELFF. The CDR3 DNA sequence: TGTGCCAGCAGTGAAGGAATGTACAGGGCTGACGGGGAGCTGTTTTTT.